The 18 T cell receptor beta chains presented below share a single source sample, sequenced in a study of metastatic and nonmetastatic thyroid tumors. Each patient came to thyroid surgery without any prior treatment (of any kind). TCRdb recomputed clones from the PCR reads via MiXCR. The sample includes some 29,000 clones, around a sixth of them seen just once. Material for sequencing was blood. These TCRs come from a female donor with papillary thyroid cancer or a benign thyroid nodule (not recorded which). Some clones in this sample may be carry-over from other donors' samples.

By proportion, this clone is medium-sized. This chain connects TRBV6-1 to TRBJ2-7; the D is unclear. V lost 5 bases and J lost 0, with 11 bases in between. The CDR3 runs to 14 residues. Germline V gene data show CDR1 as MNHNS and CDR2 as SASEGT. For the CDR3, the DNA is TGTGCCAGCAGTCCCGACCCAGCCTCCTACGAGCAGTACTTC. Encoded protein: CASSPDPASYEQYF.

As concerns this clone: At one boundary the junction diverges from the germline segment, which might be a read error. The chain carries TRBV11-2 and TRBJ2-1; 12 bases are shared with TRBD2. The CDR3 loop spans 14 amino acids. Germline CDR1 SGHAT, CDR2 FQNNGV. The CDR3 DNA sequence: TGTGCCAGCACCCGGAGGGCTAGCGGGAGGGAGGGGTACTTC. Translated, it gives CASTRRASGREGYF.

This clone was counted many times. The V gene is TRBV28, the J gene TRBJ1-1; D gene uncertain. CDR3 size: 13 residues. Germline assignment: CDR1 MDHEN and CDR2 SYDVKM. The ends were cut back, 2 bases at V and 5 bases at J, with 9 bases in the middle. The CDR3 loop reads CASSLPTHTEAFF. The CDR3 bases are TGTGCCAGCAGTTTACCGACGCATACTGAAGCTTTCTTT.

The rearrangement joins TRBV11-2 to TRBJ1-6; D gene uncertain. Germline assignment: CDR1 SGHAT and CDR2 FQNNGV. V dropped 1 base and J dropped 3 bases, with 13 bases sitting between them. There are 17 residues in the CDR3. The CDR3 region has the DNA TGTGCCAGCAGCTTAGTCGGAGGGAGAGACTATAATTCACCCCTCCACTTT. Translated, it gives CASSLVGGRDYNSPLHF.

This clone was seen ten or more times. The chain links TRBV2 to TRBJ2-5, with 9 bases fitting TRBD1. This CDR3 region has 15 residues. V lost 4 bases and J lost 5; bases outside the gene matches: 8. The germline gives CDR1 SNHLY, CDR2 FYNNEI. CDR3 in DNA: TGTGCCAGCAGTGTATCTCCGGGGACAGGGGAGACCCAGTACTTC. Amino acid sequence: CASSVSPGTGETQYF.

This clone was detected ten times or more. This chain connects TRBV4-1 to TRBJ2-2; 9 nucleotides match TRBD2. Unmatched junction bases numbered 6, after V lost 3 bases and J lost 7 bases. Germline values: CDR1 MGHRA, CDR2 YSYEKL. The CDR3 contains 15 residues. CDR3 region: CASSHPGLAGGELFF. The CDR3 DNA follows: TGCGCCAGCAGCCACCCGGGACTAGCAGGCGGGGAGCTGTTTTTT.

This clone was recorded at least ten times. The chain is built from TRBV7-9 and TRBJ2-7, with D unresolved. Germline CDR1 and CDR2: SEHNR and FQNEAQ (reference sequence). V was cut by 3 bases and J by 7 bases, with 13 bases left in between. The CDR3 loop spans 13 amino acids. The CDR3 DNA follows: TGTGCCAGCAGCTTGCAGGCCGTGGGGGAGCAGTACTTC. Protein sequence: CASSLQAVGEQYF.

This clone was seen repeatedly, ten times or more. The genes are TRBV7-9 and TRBJ1-4; D is unclear. The length of the CDR3 is 14 residues. Trimming took off 1 base at V and 6 bases at J, with 9 bases between the two ends. Germline values: CDR1 SEHNR, CDR2 FQNEAQ (reference sequence). CDR3 protein: CASSLVGTDEKLFF. In DNA form, the CDR3 reads TGTGCCAGCAGCTTAGTGGGAACCGATGAAAAACTGTTTTTT. Combining the CDR3 with reference TRBV7-9 and TRBJ1-4 gives the whole variable domain DTGVSQNPRHKITKRGQNVTFRCDPISEHNRLYWYRQTLGQGPEFLTYFQNEAQLEKSRLLSDRFSAERPKGSFSTLEIQRTEQGDSAMYLCASSLVGTDEKLFFGSGTQLSVL.

In this sample, this clone turned up many times. This chain links TRBV6-1 with TRBJ2-7; 9 bases line up with TRBD1. The germline CDR1 and CDR2 sequences are MNHNS and SASEGT. Trimming at V came to 5 bases and at J to 7 bases, leaving 12 bases not matched to a gene. This CDR3 has 15 residues. The CDR3 DNA sequence: TGTGCCAGCAGTCCGGACGGGACAGGGCATAGGGAGCAGTACTTC. Translating it yields CASSPDGTGHREQYF.

At least ten counts were recorded for this clone. The chain carries TRBV15 and TRBJ1-5, with unresolved D. CDR3 length: 14 residues. V was shortened by 4 bases and J by 2 bases, with 9 bases between the two germline ends. Germline-derived CDR1 and CDR2 are LNHNV and YYDKDF (reference sequence). CDR3 coding DNA: TGTGCCACCAGCATATATTCAGGCAATCAGCCCCAGCATTTT. Translating gives CATSIYSGNQPQHF.

This clone was found many times. The chain couples TRBV12-3 or TRBV12-4 to TRBJ2-3; the D gene could be TRBD1 or TRBD2 (5 bases each). Trimming took off 2 bases at V and 0 bases at J, with 12 bases between the two ends. This CDR3 contains 16 residues. The CDR3, as DNA: TGTGCCAGCAGTTTAAGTGGGGACCCTAGCACAGATACGCAGTATTTT. This sequence encodes CASSLSGDPSTDTQYF.

The chain links TRBV6-4 to TRBJ1-5, with D possibly matching TRBD1 (6 bases). CDR3 length: 16 amino acids. The germline gives CDR1 MRHNA, CDR2 SNTAGT. Trimming cost V 5 bases and J 7 bases, with 21 bases left between them. As DNA, the CDR3 is TGTGCCAGCAGTTCCATCGGTACAGGGAGGTGCCAGCCCCAGCATTTT. This translates into CASSSIGTGRCQPQHF.

This clone was picked up many times. This CDR3 reads CAISWTTGYGYTF. CDR3 sequence (DNA): TGTGCCATCAGTTGGACCACGGGATATGGCTACACCTTC. The chain employs TRBV10-3 and TRBJ1-2; no firm D call. The V gene's germline CDR1 is ENHRY and CDR2 SYGVKD. Deletions cut 5 bases from V and 5 bases from J, with 12 bases between. CDR3 length: 13 residues.

This clone was seen only a few times. The chain carries TRBV27 and TRBJ2-1; 10 nucleotides align to TRBD1. The CDR3 extends over 15 amino acids. V dropped 2 bases and J dropped 6; count of bases not matched to a gene: 4. Germline V gene data show CDR1 as MNHEY and CDR2 as SMNVEV (reference sequence). CDR3 sequence: CASSLRQGAGNEQFF. In DNA, the CDR3 is TGTGCCAGCAGTTTAAGACAGGGGGCAGGCAATGAGCAGTTCTTC.

This clone was recorded many times. This chain links TRBV20-1 with TRBJ2-6; 7 positions agree with TRBD1. CDR1 is DFQATT, CDR2 SNEGSKA, per germline (reference sequence). With 6 bases clipped from V and 2 bases from J, the junction kept 10 bases outside the gene matches. The CDR3 is made up of 16 amino acids. This chain's CDR3 is CSAIPPGGPGANVLTF. The CDR3 DNA is TGCAGTGCCATCCCCCCAGGGGGTCCTGGGGCCAACGTCCTGACTTTC.

The chain couples TRBV2 to TRBJ2-7, with 8 bases identical to TRBD1. Germline lookup yields CDR1 SNHLY and CDR2 FYNNEI. V was pared by 4 bases and J by 2 bases, with 7 bases of the junction left unmatched. This CDR3 is built from 15 residues. Here the CDR3 reads CASSGRDRSPYEQYF. As DNA, the CDR3 is TGTGCCAGCAGTGGCCGGGACAGGTCCCCCTACGAGCAGTACTTC.

The rearrangement joins TRBV6-1 to TRBJ1-2; the match to TRBD1 covers 10 bases. This CDR3 region has 11 residues. Germline V gene data show CDR1 as MNHNS and CDR2 as SASEGT. The junction had 8 bases not matched to a gene; V was cut back by 10 bases and J by 12 bases. The DNA of the CDR3 is TGTGCCACCGGGACAGGGGATCTTCACACCTTC. Its translation is CATGTGDLHTF.

This clone was counted only a few times. This chain uses TRBV6-1 with TRBJ2-1; 7 positions match TRBD2. The CDR3 extends over 16 amino acids. The junction had 13 bases not matched to a gene; V was cut back by 3 bases and J by 8 bases. Germline loops: CDR1 MNHNS, CDR2 SASEGT. The CDR3 loop reads CASSDSGGSEIHEQFF. CDR3 nucleotides: TGTGCCAGCAGTGACTCGGGCGGGAGTGAGATTCATGAGCAGTTCTTC.